This T cell receptor beta chain came from a study of T cells in Graves' hyperthyroidism and ophthalmopathy. Study findings and constraints: Most clonotypes expanded in thyroid above 0.001 were likewise present in blood.

In this sample, this clonotype turned up a few times. Its cognate antigen is unknown. Germline CDR1 and CDR2: SQVTM and ANQGSEA. V trimming: 6 bases; J trimming: 5 bases; junction bases outside the gene matches: 13. CDR3 length: 15 amino acids. Ophthalmopathy cases scored 3 or more on the Clinical Activity Score and 4 or more on NOSPECS grade, with duration below 3 months. It was RNA transcripts that yielded the amplified TCR beta CDR3 regions. A first-round RT-PCR of the TCR CDR3 used the HTBI primer set. One entry per CDR3 protein, called by TCRdb with MiXCR from the multiplex PCR reads. This table holds roughly 500,000 distinct CDR3 sequences, 22% found once.

Sequenced: blood. The TCR was taken from a woman in her 70s with Graves' ophthalmopathy. The chain carries TRBV29-1 and TRBJ1-1; 9 bases are a match to TRBD1. The CDR3 spells CSVLIPGQGKTEAFF. The CDR3 region has the DNA TGCAGCGTCTTAATCCCGGGACAGGGAAAAACTGAAGCTTTCTTT.